This TCR beta chain was profiled in a study of cytomegalovirus exposure and HLA in healthy donors. General study points: A likely sequencing artifact accounted for one observed cluster of highly shared sequence variants. Serostatus for CMV was the only available immune exposure information. There were approximately 150 TCR beta chains listed as cytomegalovirus-associated.

Remarks on this clone: Its antigen is not known.

Amplification used 60 Vbeta primers and 13 Jbeta primers. Clones were sequenced by immunoSEQ multiplex PCR, and TCRdb holds only the in-frame ones, with some missing. The sample carries approximately 140,000 clones, 70% to 80% recorded once. This CDR3 contains 15 residues. V was clipped by 3 bases and J by 4 bases; unmatched bases: 7. Germline lookup yields CDR1 KGHSH and CDR2 LQKENI. Source material: PBMCs. The TCR comes from a male donor in good health and CMV-seronegative. The chain links TRBV18 to TRBJ2-7; TRBD2 matches at 9 bases. CDR3 bases: TGTGCCAGCTCACCGGGACTAGCCGCCAATTACGAGCAGTACTTC. It codes for CASSPGLAANYEQYF.